The present entry profiles one T cell receptor beta chain with its context. Which antigen it targets is not known. No quality values exist for individual bases; no much larger clone is one base distant. Peripheral blood CD8+ and CD4+ T cells from healthy donors, Susac syndrome patients and multiple sclerosis patients were profiled by high-throughput TCR beta sequencing. Healthy donors were included as age- and sex-matched controls. Bulk CD8+ and CD4+ T cells were purified by magnetic negative isolation, whereas CD8+ TEMRA cells were enriched by FACS. Blood was collected in EDTA tubes and processed within 24 hours, with PBMCs isolated through density gradient centrifugation. PBMCs intended for TCR sequencing were cryopreserved in liquid nitrogen and were subsequently thawed in a 37 degrees C water bath. A purity of at least 90% was achieved for sorted or isolated CD4+, CD8+ and CD8+ TEMRA cells. RNA was extracted using the RNeasy kit, and roughly 0.45 to 1 microgram was reverse transcribed with random hexamers. The immunoSEQ multiplex PCR assay, which covers 54 Vbeta and 13 Jbeta segments, was used to amplify TCR beta CDR3 regions. PCR amplification bias was corrected by using a synthetic template baseline for primer optimization and computational correction. Processing in the source paper ran as follows. Reads were annotated to V, D and J genes per IMGT and analyzed with immunoSEQ Analyzer, keeping only productive sequences. Clonality was computed as one minus Shannon entropy normalized by log2 of the number of productive unique sequences. Public and private clones were assessed among the 100 most prevalent clones of each patient and control. Clones were defined as Susac-specific when absent from the healthy and MS cohorts, from roughly 1,000 published viral clones and from other ImmuneACCESS disease sequences. Clones were called with MiXCR by TCRdb after fastp trimmed the public reads at Q25, and only in-frame beta chains were retained. Each entry is one CDR3 protein sequence, shown with its most common DNA and genes. These V and J calls rely on TCRdb rather than the paper's analysis. Recorded for this sample are roughly 140,000 distinct CDR3 sequences; over 85% of them occurred a single time. Of the sample, 0.27% is held by the ten largest clones.

The data stem from a study of CD8 T cells in Susac syndrome (dated by TCRdb to between 2018 and 2021). With regard to the full study: Repertoire sequencing was used to test whether CD8+ T cell activation and differentiation in Susac syndrome was antigen driven. Clonality of the CD8+ T cell repertoire was compared between eleven to twelve healthy donors, some 14 Susac syndrome patients and some 15 multiple sclerosis patients.

General findings and caveats noted by the study authors: The TCR sequencing and HLA analysis was acknowledged to have included a relatively small number of individuals.

The germline V gene gives CDR1 as SNHLY and CDR2 as FYNNEI. V is clipped by 6 bases and J by 2 bases, and the sequence between their germline boundaries is 8 bases long. Including cysteine and phenylalanine, the CDR3 has 12 amino acids. The CDR3 DNA has 36 bases and is translated from base 1. Recombination joined TRBV2 with TRBJ2-7; no D gene call is confident. This TCR was sampled from a human donor in good health. Sample: CD8+ T cells from PBMCs. At the DNA level, the sequence is TGTGCCAGCAGCCCTGCAACCTACGAGCAGTACTTC. This gives the protein CASSPATYEQYF.